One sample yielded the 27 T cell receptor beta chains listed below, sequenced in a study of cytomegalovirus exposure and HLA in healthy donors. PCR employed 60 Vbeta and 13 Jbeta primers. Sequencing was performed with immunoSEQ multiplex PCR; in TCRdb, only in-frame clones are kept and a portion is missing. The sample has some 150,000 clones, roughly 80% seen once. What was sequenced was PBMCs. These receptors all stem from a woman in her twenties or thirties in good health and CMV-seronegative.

The CDR3 loop is CASSPDREHTEAFF. CDR3 bases: TGTGCCAGTAGCCCTGACAGGGAGCACACTGAAGCTTTCTTT. J is TRBJ1-1 and V is TRBV19; 7 nucleotides agree with TRBD1. CDR3 length: 14 amino acids. Germline V lookup: CDR1 LNHDA, CDR2 SQIVND (reference sequence). V lost 6 bases, J lost 3 bases, and 7 bases stayed unmatched.

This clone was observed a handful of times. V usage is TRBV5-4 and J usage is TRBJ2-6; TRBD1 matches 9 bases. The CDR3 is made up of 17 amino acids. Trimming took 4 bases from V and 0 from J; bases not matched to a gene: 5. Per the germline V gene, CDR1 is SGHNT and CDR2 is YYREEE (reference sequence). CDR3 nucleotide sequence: TGTGCCAGCAGCATGGGACAGGGAAGCTCTGGGGCCAACGTCCTGACTTTC. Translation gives CASSMGQGSSGANVLTF.

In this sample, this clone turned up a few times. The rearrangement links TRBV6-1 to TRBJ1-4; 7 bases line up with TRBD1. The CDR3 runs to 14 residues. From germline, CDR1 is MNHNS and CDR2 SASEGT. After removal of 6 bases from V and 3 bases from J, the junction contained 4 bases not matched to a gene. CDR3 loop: CASSSGTANEKLFF. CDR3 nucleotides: TGTGCCAGCAGCTCCGGGACAGCTAATGAAAAACTGTTTTTT.

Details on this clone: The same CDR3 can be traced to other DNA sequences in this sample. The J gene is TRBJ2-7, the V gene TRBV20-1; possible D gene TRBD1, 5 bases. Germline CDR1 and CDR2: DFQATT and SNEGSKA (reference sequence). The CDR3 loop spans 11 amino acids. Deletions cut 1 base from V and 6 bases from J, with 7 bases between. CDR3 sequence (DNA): TGCAGTGCTAGAGGAAGGGGCGAGCAGTACTTC. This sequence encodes CSARGRGEQYF.

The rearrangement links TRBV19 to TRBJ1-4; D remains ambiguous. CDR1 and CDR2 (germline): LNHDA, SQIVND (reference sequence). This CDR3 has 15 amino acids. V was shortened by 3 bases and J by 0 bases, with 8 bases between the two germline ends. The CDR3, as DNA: TGTGCCAGTAGTATCCTCGGTGCAACTAATGAAAAACTGTTTTTT. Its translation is CASSILGATNEKLFF.

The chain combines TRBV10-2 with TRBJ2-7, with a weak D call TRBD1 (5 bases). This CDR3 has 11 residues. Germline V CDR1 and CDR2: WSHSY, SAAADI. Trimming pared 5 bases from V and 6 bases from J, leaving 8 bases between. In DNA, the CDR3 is TGCGCCAGCAGTCAGGGCGGCGAGCAGTACTTC. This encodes CASSQGGEQYF.

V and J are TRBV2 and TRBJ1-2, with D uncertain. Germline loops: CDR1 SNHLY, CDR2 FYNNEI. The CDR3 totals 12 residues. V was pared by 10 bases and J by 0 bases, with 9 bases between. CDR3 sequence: CATEEANYGYTF. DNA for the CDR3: TGTGCCACCGAGGAAGCTAACTATGGCTACACCTTC. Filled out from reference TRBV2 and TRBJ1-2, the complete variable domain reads EPEVTQTPSHQVTQMGQEVILRCVPISNHLYFYWYRQILGQKVEFLVSFYNNEISEKSEIFDDQFSVERPDGSNFTLKIRSTKLEDSAMYFCATEEANYGYTFGSGTRLTVV.

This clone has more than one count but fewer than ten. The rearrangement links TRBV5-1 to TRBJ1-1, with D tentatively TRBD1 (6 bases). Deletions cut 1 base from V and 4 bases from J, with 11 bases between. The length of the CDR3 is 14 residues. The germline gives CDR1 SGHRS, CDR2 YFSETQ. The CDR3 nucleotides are TGCGCCAGCAGCTTGACAGGGTTCGGCACTGAAGCTTTCTTT. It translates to CASSLTGFGTEAFF.

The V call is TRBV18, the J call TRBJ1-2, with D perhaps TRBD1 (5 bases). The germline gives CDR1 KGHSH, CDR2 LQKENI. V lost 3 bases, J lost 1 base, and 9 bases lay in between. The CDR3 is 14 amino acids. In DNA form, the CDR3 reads TGTGCCAGCTCACCGGGGCGAGGTAACTATGGCTACACCTTC. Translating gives CASSPGRGNYGYTF.

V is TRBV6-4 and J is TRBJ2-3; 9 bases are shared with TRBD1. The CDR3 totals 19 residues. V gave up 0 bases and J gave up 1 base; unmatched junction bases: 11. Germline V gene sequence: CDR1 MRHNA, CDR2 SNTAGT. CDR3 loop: CASSDSFGTGYVGTDTQYF. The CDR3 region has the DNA TGTGCCAGCAGTGACTCTTTTGGGACAGGGTATGTGGGCACAGATACGCAGTATTTT.

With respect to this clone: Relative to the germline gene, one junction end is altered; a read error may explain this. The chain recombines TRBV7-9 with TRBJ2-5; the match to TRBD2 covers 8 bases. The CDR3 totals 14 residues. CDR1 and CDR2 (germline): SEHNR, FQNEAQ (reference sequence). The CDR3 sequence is CSSSPGGWGETQYF. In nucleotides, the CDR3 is TGTTCCAGCAGCCCGGGAGGGTGGGGAGAGACCCAGTACTTC.

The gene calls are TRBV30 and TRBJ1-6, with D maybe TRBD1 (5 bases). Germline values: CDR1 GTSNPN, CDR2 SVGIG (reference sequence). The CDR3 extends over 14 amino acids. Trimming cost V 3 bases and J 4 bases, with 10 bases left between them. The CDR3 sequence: CAWRPGKYNSPLHF. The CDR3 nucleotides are TGTGCCTGGAGACCAGGGAAATATAATTCACCCCTCCACTTT.

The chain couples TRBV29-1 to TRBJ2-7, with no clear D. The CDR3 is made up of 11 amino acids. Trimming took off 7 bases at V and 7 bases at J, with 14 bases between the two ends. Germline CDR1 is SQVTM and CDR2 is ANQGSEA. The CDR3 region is CSARAAGEQYF. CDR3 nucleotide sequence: TGCAGCGCCCGCGCTGCCGGGGAGCAGTACTTC.

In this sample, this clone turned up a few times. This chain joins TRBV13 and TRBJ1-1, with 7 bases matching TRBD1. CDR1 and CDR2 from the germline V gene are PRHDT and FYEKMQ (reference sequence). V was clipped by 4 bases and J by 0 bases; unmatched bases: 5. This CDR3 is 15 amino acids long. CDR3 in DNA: TGTGCCAGCAGCTGGGGGACAGTCATGAACACTGAAGCTTTCTTT. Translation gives CASSWGTVMNTEAFF.

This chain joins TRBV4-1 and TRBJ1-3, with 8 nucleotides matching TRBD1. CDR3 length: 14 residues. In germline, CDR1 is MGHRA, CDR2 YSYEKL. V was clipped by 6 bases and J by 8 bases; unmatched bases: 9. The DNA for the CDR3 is TGCGCCAGCAGTCGTGACAGGGGACTGGACACCATATATTTT. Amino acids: CASSRDRGLDTIYF.

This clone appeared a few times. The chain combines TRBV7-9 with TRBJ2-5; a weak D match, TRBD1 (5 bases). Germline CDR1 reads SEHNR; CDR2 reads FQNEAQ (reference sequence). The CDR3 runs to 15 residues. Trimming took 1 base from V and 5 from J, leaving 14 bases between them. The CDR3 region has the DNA TGTGCCAGCAGCTTAGGCGGCAGGGCGGTGGAGACCCAGTACTTC. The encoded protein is CASSLGGRAVETQYF.

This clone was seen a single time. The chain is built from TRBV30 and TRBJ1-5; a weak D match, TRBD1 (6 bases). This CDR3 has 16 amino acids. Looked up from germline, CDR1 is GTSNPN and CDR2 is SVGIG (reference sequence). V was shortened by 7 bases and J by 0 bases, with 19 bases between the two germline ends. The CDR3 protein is CAFRDTRTNSNQPQHF. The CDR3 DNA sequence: TGTGCCTTCCGGGACACCCGAACGAATAGCAATCAGCCCCAGCATTTT.

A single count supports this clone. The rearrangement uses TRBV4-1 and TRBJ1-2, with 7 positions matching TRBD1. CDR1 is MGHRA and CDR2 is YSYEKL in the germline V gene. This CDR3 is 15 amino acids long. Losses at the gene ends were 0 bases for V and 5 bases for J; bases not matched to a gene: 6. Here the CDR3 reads CASSQETGALYGYTF. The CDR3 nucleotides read TGCGCCAGCAGCCAAGAAACAGGGGCACTATATGGCTACACCTTC.

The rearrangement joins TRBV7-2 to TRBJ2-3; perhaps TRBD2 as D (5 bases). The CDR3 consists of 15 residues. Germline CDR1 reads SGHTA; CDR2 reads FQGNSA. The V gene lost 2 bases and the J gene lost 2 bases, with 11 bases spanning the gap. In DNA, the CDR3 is TGTGCCAGCAGCTTAATAGGGAGTGACACAGATACGCAGTATTTT. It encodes CASSLIGSDTDTQYF.

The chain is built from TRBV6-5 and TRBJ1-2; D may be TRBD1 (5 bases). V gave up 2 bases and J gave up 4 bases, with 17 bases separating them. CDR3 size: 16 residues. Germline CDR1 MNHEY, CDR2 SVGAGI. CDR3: CASSYGGTIASYGYTF. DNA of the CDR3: TGTGCCAGCAGTTACGGGGGGACGATTGCGAGCTATGGCTACACCTTC.

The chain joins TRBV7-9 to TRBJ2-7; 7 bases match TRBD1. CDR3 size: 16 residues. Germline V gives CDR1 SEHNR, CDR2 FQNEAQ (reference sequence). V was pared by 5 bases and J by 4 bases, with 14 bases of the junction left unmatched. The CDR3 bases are TGTGCCAGCAGCCGAAACGACAGGGCGGCGCCGTACGAGCAGTACTTC. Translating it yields CASSRNDRAAPYEQYF.

The DNA for the CDR3 is TGTGCCAGCATACGCGGACAGGGGGGCGAGCAGTACTTC. This encodes CASIRGQGGEQYF. V and J are TRBV6-1 and TRBJ2-7, with 10 bases that match TRBD1. The CDR3 spans 13 residues. Germline lookup yields CDR1 MNHNS and CDR2 SASEGT. The ends lost 7 bases at V and 6 bases at J; junction bases unmatched: 6.

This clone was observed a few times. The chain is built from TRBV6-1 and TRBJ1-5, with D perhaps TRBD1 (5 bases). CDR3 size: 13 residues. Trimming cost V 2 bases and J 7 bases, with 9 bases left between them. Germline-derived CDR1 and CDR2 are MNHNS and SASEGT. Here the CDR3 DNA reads TGTGCCAGCAGTGAACAGGGAGGACAGCCCCAGCATTTT. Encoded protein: CASSEQGGQPQHF.

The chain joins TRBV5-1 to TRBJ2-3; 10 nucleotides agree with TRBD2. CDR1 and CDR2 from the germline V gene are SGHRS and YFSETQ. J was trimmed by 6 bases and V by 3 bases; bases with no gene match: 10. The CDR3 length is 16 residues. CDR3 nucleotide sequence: TGCGCCAGCAGCTACCGACGAGCGGGAGGGGGCGATACGCAGTATTTT. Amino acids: CASSYRRAGGGDTQYF. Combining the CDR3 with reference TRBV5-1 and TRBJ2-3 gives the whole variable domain KAGVTQTPRYLIKTRGQQVTLSCSPISGHRSVSWYQQTPGQGLQFLFEYFSETQRNKGNFPGRFSGRQFSNSRSEMNVSTLELGDSALYLCASSYRRAGGGDTQYFGPGTRLTVL.

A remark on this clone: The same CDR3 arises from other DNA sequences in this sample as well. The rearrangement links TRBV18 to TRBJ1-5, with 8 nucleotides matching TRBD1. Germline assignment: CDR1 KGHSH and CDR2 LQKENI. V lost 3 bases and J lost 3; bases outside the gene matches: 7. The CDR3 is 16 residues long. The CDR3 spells CASSPRTGPFNQPQHF. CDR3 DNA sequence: TGTGCCAGCTCACCCCGGACAGGGCCTTTCAATCAGCCCCAGCATTTT.

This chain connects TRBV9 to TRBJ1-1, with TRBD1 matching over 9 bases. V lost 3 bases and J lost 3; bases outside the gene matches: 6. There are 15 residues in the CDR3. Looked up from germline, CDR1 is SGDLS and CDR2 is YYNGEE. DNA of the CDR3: TGTGCCAGCAGCGCCACAGGGGGCGCATACACTGAAGCTTTCTTT. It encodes CASSATGGAYTEAFF.

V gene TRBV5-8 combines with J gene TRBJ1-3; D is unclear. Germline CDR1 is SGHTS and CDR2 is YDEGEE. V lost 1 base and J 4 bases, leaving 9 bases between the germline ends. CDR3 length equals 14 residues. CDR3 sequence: CASSLWRVGNTIYF. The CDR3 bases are TGTGCCAGCAGCTTGTGGAGGGTAGGAAACACCATATATTTT.